These 9 T cell receptor beta chains originate from one sample sequenced in a study of T cell responses to AZD1222 COVID-19 vaccine. Clones were read by immunoSEQ multiplex PCR, and TCRdb kept only the in-frame ones, dropping some. The sample carries more than 150,000 clones, 80% to 95% recorded once. This sample comprised peripheral blood, obtained 28 days after the second AZD1222 dose. Source of these receptors: an adult who received the AZD1222 COVID-19 vaccine.

The chain couples TRBV10-3 to TRBJ2-3; 10 positions agree with TRBD2. V shed 3 bases, J shed 6 bases, and the junction held 6 bases outside the gene matches. This CDR3 has 15 amino acids. CDR1 and CDR2 (germline): ENHRY, SYGVKD. The DNA for the CDR3 is TGTGCCATCAGTGACCAGCGGGGGGGCTGGGATACGCAGTATTTT. It yields the protein CAISDQRGGWDTQYF.

The chain couples TRBV4-1 to TRBJ1-5; a possible D gene is TRBD1 (6 bases). With 1 base removed from V and 7 bases from J, the gap between germline ends came to 17 bases. CDR1 MGHRA and CDR2 YSYEKL come from the germline V gene. The CDR3 covers 16 residues. Here the CDR3 DNA reads TGCGCCAGCAGCCAAGTTTATAGCAGGGGAAACCAGCCCCAGCATTTT. The encoded protein is CASSQVYSRGNQPQHF.

The chain recombines TRBV7-2 with TRBJ2-2; tentatively, D is TRBD1 (6 bases). The CDR3 runs 14 residues. Germline lookup yields CDR1 SGHTA and CDR2 FQGNSA. Trimming shortened V by 4 bases and J by 4 bases, and 10 bases separated the two germline ends. The CDR3 here is CASSSGQSTGELFF. The CDR3, as DNA: TGTGCCAGCAGCTCCGGACAGTCCACCGGGGAGCTGTTTTTT.

The rearrangement links TRBV5-6 to TRBJ2-1; 7 bases are shared with TRBD2. Germline V gene sequence: CDR1 SGHDT, CDR2 YYEEEE. Trimming took 4 bases from V and 0 from J; bases not matched to a gene: 10. The CDR3 contains 17 residues. CDR3 sequence: CASSPLSRESSYNEQFF. CDR3 DNA: TGTGCCAGCAGCCCCCTTTCGCGGGAGAGCTCCTACAATGAGCAGTTCTTC.

This rearrangement joins TRBV6-6 to TRBJ1-4; no reliable D call. V was cut by 5 bases and J by 5 bases, with 9 bases left in between. Germline CDR1 and CDR2: MNHNY and SVGAGI (reference sequence). The CDR3 sequence is 13 residues long. The chain's CDR3 is CASSRSVNEKLFF. DNA of the CDR3: TGTGCCAGCAGTAGGAGCGTAAATGAAAAACTGTTTTTT.

In DNA form, the CDR3 reads TGCGCCAGCAGCTCCCAACAGGGGACTAATGAAAAACTGTTTTTT. Amino acid sequence: CASSSQQGTNEKLFF. This chain connects TRBV5-1 to TRBJ1-4; 7 nucleotides agree with TRBD1. V lost 3 bases and J lost 2; bases outside the gene matches: 4. The CDR3 contains 15 residues. CDR1 and CDR2 from the germline V gene are SGHRS and YFSETQ.

CDR3 sequence: CASSYAPGRNYGYTF. CDR3 DNA sequence: TGTGCCAGCAGTTACGCCCCGGGACGAAACTATGGCTACACCTTC. This chain uses TRBV6-5 with TRBJ1-2, with D tentatively TRBD1 (5 bases). The germline V gene has CDR1 MNHEY and CDR2 SVGAGI. The V end lost 2 bases, the J end lost 2 bases, and 12 bases lay between the germline ends. This CDR3 region has 15 residues.

The chain recombines TRBV11-2 with TRBJ1-4, with 7 bases lining up with TRBD1. Looked up from germline, CDR1 is SGHAT and CDR2 is FQNNGV. V shed 4 bases and J 3 bases; nucleotides not matched to a gene: 8. This CDR3 region has 16 residues. The CDR3 spells CASSSADRDANEKLFF. CDR3 bases: TGTGCCAGCAGCTCAGCCGACAGGGATGCTAATGAAAAACTGTTTTTT.

V gene TRBV28 combines with J gene TRBJ2-1, with D unclear. CDR1 and CDR2 from the germline V gene are MDHEN and SYDVKM. The CDR3 is 15 amino acids. Trimming removed 6 bases from V and 3 bases from J, with 15 bases in between. The CDR3 loop reads CASSQHGTNYNEQFF. CDR3 bases: TGTGCCAGCAGCCAACACGGAACAAACTACAATGAGCAGTTCTTC.